The clone carrying this T cell receptor (beta chain) was seen a few times. Its antigen is as yet unknown. This sample stems from a study of beta chain features in type 1 diabetes. Turning to the study itself: Similarity in age, gender and cell yields was seen between patients and healthy donors. General study findings and limits: The naive, central memory and Treg TCRB repertoires showed an apparent similarity that was greater among patients than among healthy donors. All four CD4+ subsets from Type 1 diabetes patients carried moderately but significantly shorter TCRB CDR3s.

Reverse transcribing all isolated RNA meant expressed TCRB transcripts were sequenced. An average around 3.5 million reads came from naive, central memory and regulatory T cell samples. Only in-frame clones appear in the TCRdb table, and some are missing; sequencing was by immunoSEQ multiplex PCR. The profile shows around 400,000 clones, over 9.5% of them singletons. Sequenced: naive CD4+ T cells from blood. This sequence was found in a man between 18 and 29 years old in good health.

The CDR3 region is CASSGSSLEQYF. In DNA form, the CDR3 reads TGTGCCAGCAGCGGGAGCTCCCTAGAGCAGTACTTC. The gene calls are TRBV7-2 and TRBJ2-7; TRBD2 might be the D (5 bases). The germline V gene encodes CDR1 SGHTA and CDR2 FQGNSA. V was cut by 5 bases and J by 7 bases, with 12 bases left in between. The CDR3 totals 12 residues.